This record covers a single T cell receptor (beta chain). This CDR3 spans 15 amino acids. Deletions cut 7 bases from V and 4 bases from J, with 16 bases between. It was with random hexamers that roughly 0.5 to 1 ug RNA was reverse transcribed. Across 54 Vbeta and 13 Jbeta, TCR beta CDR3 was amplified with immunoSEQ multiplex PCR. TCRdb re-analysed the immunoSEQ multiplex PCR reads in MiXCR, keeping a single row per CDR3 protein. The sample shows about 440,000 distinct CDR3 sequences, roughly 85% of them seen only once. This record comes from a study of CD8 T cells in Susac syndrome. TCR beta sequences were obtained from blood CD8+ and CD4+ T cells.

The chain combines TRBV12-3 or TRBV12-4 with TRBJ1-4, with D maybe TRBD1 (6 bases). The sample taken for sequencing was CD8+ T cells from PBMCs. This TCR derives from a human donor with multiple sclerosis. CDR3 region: CASTEGGAYNEKLFF. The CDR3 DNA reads TGTGCCAGCACCGAGGGGGGGGCCTATAATGAAAAACTGTTTTTT.